The next 3 T cell receptor beta chains were all read from a single sample in a study of blood T cell repertoires in COVID-19. Measured with immunoSEQ multiplex PCR; TCRdb has only the in-frame clones, and not every one. The sample holds tens of thousands of clones; around nine tenths are singletons and the top ten take approximately 1.3%. Sequenced material: peripheral blood. These receptor sequences come from a woman aged 40 to 50 with acute or convalescent COVID-19.

This chain uses TRBV7-9 with TRBJ1-2, with 7 bases that match TRBD1. The V and J ends lost 5 bases and 4 bases, in that order; junction bases with no gene match: 13. Germline V CDR1 and CDR2: SEHNR, FQNEAQ (reference sequence). The CDR3 sequence is 16 residues long. CDR3 sequence: CASSQRIGGASYGYTF. Written as DNA, the CDR3 is TGTGCCAGCAGCCAAAGAATAGGGGGCGCGAGCTATGGCTACACCTTC.

V is TRBV27 and J is TRBJ1-6; the match to TRBD1 covers 11 bases. The junction had 13 bases not matched to a gene; V was cut back by 5 bases and J by 13 bases. The germline CDR1 and CDR2 sequences are MNHEY and SMNVEV (reference sequence). This CDR3 comprises 16 residues. The CDR3: CASSADGTGGFRPLHF. The CDR3 nucleotides are TGTGCCAGCAGTGCAGACGGGACAGGGGGATTCAGGCCCCTCCACTTT.

The CDR3 DNA reads TGTGCCAGCAGTCAACTAGCGGGGGGCCAAGAGACCCAGTACTTC. Translation gives CASSQLAGGQETQYF. The chain joins TRBV6-5 to TRBJ2-5, with TRBD2 matching over 12 bases. The V gene end was trimmed by 5 bases and the J gene end by 1 base; junction bases not matched to a gene: 2. CDR3 length: 15 residues. CDR1 and CDR2 (germline): MNHEY, SVGAGI.